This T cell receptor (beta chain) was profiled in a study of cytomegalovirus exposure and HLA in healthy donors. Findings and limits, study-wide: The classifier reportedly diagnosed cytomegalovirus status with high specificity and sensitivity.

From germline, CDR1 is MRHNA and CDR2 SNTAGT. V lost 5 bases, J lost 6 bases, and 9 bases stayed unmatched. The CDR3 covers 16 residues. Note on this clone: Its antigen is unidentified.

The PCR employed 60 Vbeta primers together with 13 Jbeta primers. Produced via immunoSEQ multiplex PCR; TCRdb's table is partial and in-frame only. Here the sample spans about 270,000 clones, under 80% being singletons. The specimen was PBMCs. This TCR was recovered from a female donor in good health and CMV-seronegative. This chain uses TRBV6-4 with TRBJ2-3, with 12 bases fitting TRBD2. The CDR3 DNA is TGTGCCAGCAGTCCTAACCCGGGACTAGCGGGCGATACGCAGTATTTT. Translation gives CASSPNPGLAGDTQYF.